Described below is a single TCR beta chain sequence and its context. Its matching antigen is unknown. Germline CDR1 SGHDT, CDR2 YYEEEE. V lost 5 bases, J lost 5 bases, and 3 bases stayed unmatched. The CDR3 contains 13 residues. This sample is drawn from a study of shared clonotypes between healthy human individuals. Overall study results and limits: The authors expected sequencing depth to affect clonotype sharing among donors.

The repertoire was sequenced with immunoSEQ multiplex PCR; TCRdb's copy has only in-frame clones and lacks some. Found here are 450,000 to 500,000 clones, roughly 80% of them singletons; the top ten hold about 13%. The receptor's source is a woman aged 40-49 years in good health. Some clones in this sample may be carry-over from other donors' samples. Material for sequencing was PBMCs. This chain joins TRBV5-6 and TRBJ1-4; 7 positions match TRBD1. The CDR3 spells CASRVQGNEKLFF. The CDR3 DNA follows: TGTGCCAGCAGAGTACAGGGGAATGAAAAACTGTTTTTT.